Listed below are T cell receptor beta chains from one sample, sequenced in a study of cytomegalovirus exposure and HLA in healthy donors. The repertoire was sequenced with immunoSEQ multiplex PCR; TCRdb's copy has only in-frame clones and lacks some. The table has about 120,000 clones, approximately 80% seen once. The sequenced sample consisted of PBMCs. The receptors derive from a man between 40 and 49 years old in good health and CMV-seropositive. The CDR3 runs from the conserved cysteine through the conserved F or W. D genes are given only for firm matches. Size is stated for part of the rows, as once, few or many counts, or as a class when the clone is expanded.

j_call	v_call	cdr3_length	d_call	clone_size	cdr3_nt	cdr3_aa
TRBJ2-7	TRBV6-1	14	TRBD2	few	TGTGCCAGCACCCTTCAGGGAGGGTCCTACGAGCAGTACTTC	CASTLQGGSYEQYF
TRBJ1-1	TRBV27	14	TRBD1	.	TGTGCCAGCAGTTTATTATCAGGGGGCACTGAAGCTTTCTTT	CASSLLSGGTEAFF
TRBJ2-1	TRBV28	14	TRBD2	.	TGTGCCAGCAGTACGAAGCGGGGGGGCCATGAGCAGTTCTTC	CASSTKRGGHEQFF
TRBJ1-1	TRBV28	14	.	.	TGTGCCAGCAGGCGTCACAGGGCCAACACTGAAGCTTTCTTT	CASRRHRANTEAFF
TRBJ1-5	TRBV7-9	16	TRBD1	.	TGTTCCAGCAGCGCCACAGACAGGGGGATCAATCAGCCCCAGCATTTT	CSSSATDRGINQPQHF
TRBJ2-6	TRBV28	15	.	.	TGTGCCAGCAGTGGGCGGGTGGCGGGGGCCAACGTCCTGACTTTC	CASSGRVAGANVLTF
TRBJ1-1	TRBV5-1	14	.	.	TGCGCCAGCAGCCCCGGGTCACCGAGCCCTGAAGCTTTCTTT	CASSPGSPSPEAFF
TRBJ1-6	TRBV4-1	15	TRBD1	few	TGCGCCAGCAGCCAGGACAGGGGGACGAATTCACCCCTCCACTTT	CASSQDRGTNSPLHF
TRBJ2-2	TRBV28	17	TRBD2	.	TGTGCCAGCAGTCAAATCGCGGGGGGGCCGGGCACCGGGGAGCTGTTTTTT	CASSQIAGGPGTGELFF
TRBJ1-6	TRBV5-1	14	TRBD1	.	TGCGCCAGCAGATCGGGGACAGGGGAGACACCCCTCCACTTT	CASRSGTGETPLHF
TRBJ1-5	TRBV30	14	TRBD1	once	TGTGCCTGGAGTGTAACAGGGGTGGGTCAGCCCCAGCATTTT	CAWSVTGVGQPQHF
TRBJ2-5	TRBV5-1	16	TRBD1	.	TGCGCCAGCAGCTTGAACCCACAGGGGACGGGGGAGACCCAGTACTTC	CASSLNPQGTGETQYF
TRBJ1-3	TRBV4-3	17	.	.	TGCGCCAGCAGCCAAGATGCAGGGGACCGCTCTGGAAACACCATATATTTT	CASSQDAGDRSGNTIYF
TRBJ1-5	TRBV7-3	15	.	.	TGTGCCAGCAGCTTATCAGGGGCGGAGAATCAGCCCCAGCATTTT	CASSLSGAENQPQHF
TRBJ1-1	TRBV2	13	.	.	TGTGCCAGCAGCGCGTCTGGGCTCACTGAAGCTTTCTTT	CASSASGLTEAFF
TRBJ2-7	TRBV5-4	13	.	.	TGTGCCAGCAGCCCAATCACAGGGTACGAGCAGTACTTC	CASSPITGYEQYF
TRBJ1-5	TRBV30	13	.	few	TGTGCCTGGAGTTCGGGTGCAAATCAGCCCCAGCATTTT	CAWSSGANQPQHF
TRBJ1-5	TRBV18	14	TRBD1	.	TGTGCCAGCTCCCCAGGGGGCAGCAATCAGCCCCAGCATTTT	CASSPGGSNQPQHF
TRBJ1-1	TRBV10-3	11	TRBD1	.	TGTGCCATCAAACAGGGGAATGAAGCTTTCTTT	CAIKQGNEAFF
TRBJ1-6	TRBV19	13	.	.	TGTGCCAGTAGTATAAAGACTGCTTCACCCCTCCACTTT	CASSIKTASPLHF
TRBJ1-1	TRBV7-9	15	.	.	TGTGCCAGCAGCACCTCCGGGAGGGGGGACACTGAAGCTTTCTTT	CASSTSGRGDTEAFF
TRBJ2-3	TRBV7-8	16	TRBD2	.	TGTGCCAGCAGCTTAGCGCTAGCGGGGAGCACAGATACGCAGTATTTT	CASSLALAGSTDTQYF
TRBJ2-3	TRBV7-2	17	.	.	TGTGCCAGCAGCCCTGGGGGTTCGGGGGGCCGCGCAGATACGCAGTATTTT	CASSPGGSGGRADTQYF
TRBJ2-7	TRBV11-2	15	TRBD1	.	TGTGCCAGCAGCTTTGGAGTGACAGGGGACTACGAGCAGTACTTC	CASSFGVTGDYEQYF
TRBJ2-1	TRBV7-9	16	TRBD1	.	TGTTCCAGCAGCGTTATTTCGGGACAGGGTTACAATGAGCAGTTCTTC	CSSSVISGQGYNEQFF
TRBJ2-2	TRBV11-3	15	TRBD2	.	TGTGCCAGCAGCGGAGCGGGGGGAGACACCGGGGAGCTGTTTTTT	CASSGAGGDTGELFF
TRBJ2-3	TRBV11-1	17	TRBD1	.	TGTGCCAGCAGCTTCACAGGGGGCCTTCGGGGCACAGATACGCAGTATTTT	CASSFTGGLRGTDTQYF
TRBJ2-5	TRBV7-9	15	.	.	TGTGCCAGCAGCTCACTTCCTACAGGGAAAGAGACCCAGTACTTC	CASSSLPTGKETQYF
TRBJ2-7	TRBV19	17	TRBD1	.	TGTGCCAGTAGTGACCCGCGCGGACAGGGGGCCTCCTACGAGCAGTACTTC	CASSDPRGQGASYEQYF